This is a list of T cell receptor beta chains from one sample in a study of shared clonotypes between healthy human individuals. Sequenced by immunoSEQ multiplex PCR; TCRdb stores in-frame clones only, minus some. The repertoire has about 1.1 million clones, roughly 77% of them found once; the top ten carry approximately 0.9%. The material sequenced was memory CD4+ T cells from PBMCs. These TCRs come from a man younger than 35 in good health. Some clones in this sample may be carry-over from other donors' samples. The CDR3 runs from the conserved cysteine through the conserved F or W. A D gene is named only where the DNA matches it firmly. The size entry is marked missing in some rows and otherwise reads once, few, many or a size class.

TRBD2,TRBV5-1,NA,TRBJ2-7,CASSLLGGRVSEQYF,TGCGCCAGCAGCCTCTTAGGAGGGAGGGTGAGCGAGCAGTACTTC
NA,TRBV5-5,NA,TRBJ2-3,CASSSSFQGTDTQYF,TGTGCCAGCAGCTCAAGTTTCCAGGGAACAGATACGCAGTATTTT
NA,TRBV7-3,NA,TRBJ2-6,CASSLTPWVGSGANVLTF,TGTGCCAGCAGCTTAACCCCCTGGGTCGGGTCTGGGGCCAACGTCCTGACTTTC
TRBD1,TRBV2,few,TRBJ1-5,CATGDRYQPQHF,TGTGCCACCGGGGACAGATATCAGCCCCAGCATTTT
NA,TRBV9,NA,TRBJ2-3,CASSVAGTDTQYF,TGTGCCAGCAGCGTAGCCGGGACAGATACGCAGTATTTT
TRBD1,TRBV5-1,NA,TRBJ2-1,CASRPDRGQVEQFF,TGCGCCAGCAGACCCGACAGGGGGCAGGTTGAGCAGTTCTTC
NA,TRBV28,NA,TRBJ2-7,CASRKRQRPYEQYF,TGTGCCAGCAGGAAAAGACAGCGGCCCTACGAGCAGTACTTC
NA,TRBV19,NA,TRBJ1-1,CASSIETGNTEAFF,TGTGCCAGTAGTATAGAGACTGGGAACACTGAAGCTTTCTTT
NA,TRBV19,NA,TRBJ1-4,CASSHPTHGQNEKLFF,TGTGCCAGTAGCCATCCAACCCACGGTCAAAATGAAAAACTGTTTTTT
TRBD2,TRBV29-1,few,TRBJ2-2,CSVEDPGGRARTGELFF,TGCAGCGTTGAAGATCCGGGCGGGAGGGCCAGAACCGGGGAGCTGTTTTTT
NA,TRBV28,NA,TRBJ1-1,CASSSPVDRRLEAFF,TGTGCCAGCAGTTCCCCGGTCGACCGCCGGCTTGAAGCTTTCTTT
TRBD1,TRBV30,few,TRBJ2-7,CAWTWDRGSEQYF,TGTGCCTGGACGTGGGACAGGGGCTCCGAGCAGTACTTC
NA,TRBV6-4,once,TRBJ2-7,CASSDFVFYEQYF,TGTGCCAGCAGTGATTTCGTGTTCTACGAGCAGTACTTC
NA,TRBV6-1,once,TRBJ2-4,CASSQGENIQYF,TGTGCCAGCAGTCAAGGGGAAAACATTCAGTACTTC
NA,TRBV30,NA,TRBJ1-1,CASPIPDGRPYTEAFF,TGTGCCTCGCCTATTCCCGACGGCCGGCCTTACACTGAAGCTTTCTTT
NA,TRBV29-1,NA,TRBJ2-5,CSAARRVGETQYF,TGCAGCGCCGCCCGCAGGGTGGGAGAGACCCAGTACTTC
NA,TRBV7-9,NA,TRBJ1-1,CASSRASSRETEAFF,TGTGCCAGCAGCCGCGCGTCTTCGAGAGAAACTGAAGCTTTCTTT
TRBD2,TRBV4-2,NA,TRBJ2-1,CASSRRSLGTTPYNEQFF,TGTGCCAGCAGCCGCCGCTCCCTGGGGACTACGCCGTACAATGAGCAGTTCTTC
NA,TRBV5-4,NA,TRBJ1-4,CASSIWTGEKLFF,TGTGCCAGCAGCATCTGGACCGGGGAAAAACTGTTTTTT
TRBD2,TRBV7-3,NA,TRBJ2-2,CASSPGLAGSNTGELFF,TGTGCCAGCAGCCCGGGACTAGCGGGATCGAACACCGGGGAGCTGTTTTTT
TRBD1,TRBV27,NA,TRBJ1-5,CASSLSVGGGSNQPQHF,TGTGCCAGCAGTTTAAGCGTCGGAGGGGGCTCAAATCAGCCCCAGCATTTT
TRBD1,TRBV2,once,TRBJ1-6,CASSDRTGESPLHF,TGTGCCAGCAGCGACCGTACAGGGGAGTCACCCCTCCACTTT
TRBD1,TRBV27,NA,TRBJ2-7,CASSYPRGEQYF,TGTGCCAGCAGTTACCCCAGGGGGGAGCAGTACTTC
NA,TRBV2,NA,TRBJ2-2,CASSRLSPGELFF,TGTGCCAGCAGTCGTCTTTCTCCCGGGGAGCTGTTTTTT
TRBD2,TRBV5-4,NA,TRBJ2-1,CASSWTRSSYNEQFF,TGTGCCAGCAGCTGGACTAGGAGCTCCTACAATGAGCAGTTCTTC
NA,TRBV11-1,many,TRBJ1-1,CASSFRQGPMNTEAFF,TGTGCCAGCAGCTTTCGTCAGGGACCCATGAACACTGAAGCTTTCTTT
TRBD1,TRBV27,NA,TRBJ2-7,CASRNDRVKSYEQYF,TGTGCCAGCAGGAACGACAGGGTTAAAAGCTACGAGCAGTACTTC
TRBD1,TRBV4-1,NA,TRBJ1-4,CASSPQGQGKKLFF,TGCGCCAGCAGCCCTCAAGGACAGGGTAAAAAACTGTTTTTT
TRBD2,TRBV7-9,NA,TRBJ2-1,CASSRAGVSYNEQFF,TGTGCCAGCAGCCGTGCGGGAGTCTCCTACAATGAGCAGTTCTTC
TRBD2,TRBV6-1,NA,TRBJ2-1,CASSKKREAPNEQFF,TGTGCCAGCAGTAAGAAGCGGGAGGCCCCCAATGAGCAGTTCTTC
NA,TRBV25-1,once,TRBJ2-4,CASSESGRAKNIQYF,TGTGCCAGCAGTGAATCTGGGCGGGCCAAAAACATTCAGTACTTC
NA,TRBV15,NA,TRBJ2-2,CATSRDITQHTGELFF,TGTGCCACCAGCAGAGATATAACTCAACACACCGGGGAGCTGTTTTTT
TRBD1,TRBV6-6,NA,TRBJ1-3,CASSQGALGNTIYF,TGTGCCAGCAGTCAGGGGGCGCTCGGAAACACCATATATTTT
TRBD2,TRBV25-1,NA,TRBJ2-1,CASSDRRGLAGLHEQFF,TGTGCCAGCAGTGATCGCCGCGGACTAGCGGGATTACATGAGCAGTTCTTC
TRBD1,TRBV30,NA,TRBJ2-3,CAWRNRGTDTQYF,TGTGCCTGGAGGAACAGGGGTACAGATACGCAGTATTTT
NA,TRBV25-1,NA,TRBJ1-2,CASREKGVGYTF,TGTGCCAGCAGGGAGAAGGGGGTAGGCTACACCTTC
NA,TRBV5-1,NA,TRBJ2-3,CASSLDGGSTDTQYF,TGCGCCAGCAGCTTGGATGGGGGCTCCACAGATACGCAGTATTTT
NA,TRBV28,many,TRBJ1-2,CATSIRQLYGYTF,TGTGCCACCAGCATCCGACAGCTCTATGGCTACACCTTC
NA,TRBV11-2,NA,TRBJ2-1,CASSLASSSNNEQFF,TGTGCCAGCAGCTTAGCGTCTAGCAGTAACAATGAGCAGTTCTTC
TRBD2,TRBV11-3,once,TRBJ2-1,CASSLDGTSGFRNEQFF,TGTGCCAGCAGCTTAGACGGGACTAGCGGGTTTAGGAATGAGCAGTTCTTC
NA,TRBV18,NA,TRBJ2-2,CASSPGDRPRTGELFF,TGTGCCAGCTCACCGGGAGACAGACCACGGACCGGGGAGCTGTTTTTT
TRBD2,TRBV28,NA,TRBJ2-1,CASSFPLSGRGGNEQFF,TGTGCCAGCAGTTTCCCACTTAGCGGGAGGGGGGGCAATGAGCAGTTCTTC
NA,TRBV5-1,NA,TRBJ2-1,CASSLTRIVNNEQFF,TGCGCCAGCAGCTTGACGCGGATTGTTAACAATGAGCAGTTCTTC
TRBD2,TRBV6-1,NA,TRBJ2-1,CASSEIAGDFNEQFF,TGTGCCAGCAGTGAAATCGCGGGAGACTTTAATGAGCAGTTCTTC
TRBD1,TRBV5-1,NA,TRBJ2-5,CASSLGRTGQETQYF,TGCGCCAGCAGCTTAGGACGGACAGGACAAGAGACCCAGTACTTC
NA,TRBV5-1,few,TRBJ2-5,CASSPTGATGGETQYF,TGCGCCAGCAGCCCGACAGGGGCCACGGGGGGAGAGACCCAGTACTTC
TRBD1,TRBV28,few,TRBJ2-5,CASSFTGAATQYF,TGTGCCAGCAGTTTTACAGGGGCCGCGACCCAGTACTTC
NA,TRBV9,once,TRBJ2-1,CASSVVGSNNEQFF,TGTGCCAGCAGCGTAGTTGGCAGCAACAATGAGCAGTTCTTC
TRBD1,TRBV2,once,TRBJ2-5,CASSESGQGRETQYF,TGTGCCAGCAGTGAATCTGGACAGGGGAGGGAGACCCAGTACTTC
NA,TRBV5-1,NA,TRBJ2-5,CASSLGGDSLSQYF,TGCGCCAGCAGCTTGGGCGGCGACAGTTTATCGCAGTACTTC